These 24 T cell receptor beta chains were sequenced from one sample in a study of Ad26.COV2.S vaccination and SARS-CoV-2 variants. This sample's treatment: some 19 received Ad26.COV2.S at low or high dose, single or two shots; roughly five received placebo; per-sample allocation not given. Sampling was done on day 63 after the first vaccine or placebo injection. Produced via immunoSEQ multiplex PCR; TCRdb's table is partial and in-frame only. Of about 390,000 clones in the sample, roughly nine tenths were seen once. The specimen was peripheral blood, collected in a trial of Ad26.COV2.S vaccine versus placebo. The source is a person aged 18-60 years who received the Ad26.COV2.S COVID-19 vaccine or a placebo.

The chain carries TRBV7-6 and TRBJ2-2; the D gene is possibly TRBD2 (6 bases). Germline V gene lookup returns CDR1 SGHVS and CDR2 FNYEAQ. The V end lost 1 base, the J end lost 7 bases, and 10 bases lay between the germline ends. The CDR3 length is 14 residues. The CDR3 is CASSLVAEGGELFF. The CDR3 bases are TGTGCCAGCAGCTTAGTAGCGGAGGGCGGGGAGCTGTTTTTT. The full variable domain, completed using reference TRBV7-6 and TRBJ2-2, is GAGVSQSPRYKVTKRGQDVALRCDPISGHVSLYWYRQALGQGPEFLTYFNYEAQQDKSGLPNDRFSAERPEGSISTLTIQRTEQRDSAMYRCASSLVAEGGELFFGEGSRLTVL.

The J gene is TRBJ2-7, the V gene TRBV5-4; D is unclear. CDR3 length: 15 residues. CDR1 SGHNT and CDR2 YYREEE come from the germline V gene (reference sequence). V gave up 2 bases and J gave up 5 bases, with 17 bases separating them. The CDR3 is CASSLNPNKPHEQYF. The CDR3 coding sequence is TGTGCCAGCAGCTTAAACCCCAACAAGCCCCACGAGCAGTACTTC.

The V call is TRBV6-5, the J call TRBJ2-7, with D tentatively TRBD1 or TRBD2 (5 bases each). Trimming took off 6 bases at V and 4 bases at J, with 10 bases between the two ends. The CDR3 length is 12 residues. In germline, CDR1 is MNHEY, CDR2 SVGAGI. In nucleotides, the CDR3 is TGTGCCAGCAGGGGGGTATCTTACGAGCAGTACTTC. Encoded protein: CASRGVSYEQYF.

V is TRBV4-2 and J is TRBJ2-7, with 7 bases identical to TRBD2. The trim removed 4 bases at V and 3 bases at J, leaving 6 bases unmatched. The CDR3 runs 14 residues. CDR1 is LGHNA and CDR2 is YNFKEQ in the germline V gene. The CDR3 sequence: CASSPSGEDYEQYF. The CDR3 DNA reads as TGTGCCAGCAGCCCCAGCGGGGAGGACTACGAGCAGTACTTC.

To note about this clone: The junction shows a germline mismatch at one end, possibly a read error. The chain joins TRBV7-9 to TRBJ2-7, with 7 bases fitting TRBD2. The CDR3 totals 13 residues. Germline V gives CDR1 SEHNR, CDR2 FQNEAQ (reference sequence). CDR3 DNA: TGTGCCAGCAGCTTAGCGGGGGACTACCGTCGGGGCTTC. This codes for CASSLAGDYRRGF.

V gene TRBV18 combines with J gene TRBJ1-1, with no clear D. Trimming cost V 0 bases and J 0 bases, with 8 bases left between them. The CDR3 length is 15 residues. CDR1 is KGHSH and CDR2 is LQKENI in the germline V gene. The CDR3 here is CASSPPVGMNTEAFF. CDR3 DNA sequence: TGTGCCAGCTCACCACCAGTAGGGATGAACACTGAAGCTTTCTTT.

The chain joins TRBV28 to TRBJ1-4, with D maybe TRBD1 (5 bases). Trimming cost V 5 bases and J 8 bases, with 18 bases left between them. CDR1 and CDR2 (germline): MDHEN, SYDVKM. This CDR3 is built from 15 residues. The DNA of the CDR3 is TGTGCCAGCAGTCCCTCGGGGGGGAGGGGAGAAAAACTGTTTTTT. Its translation: CASSPSGGRGEKLFF.

The chain employs TRBV12-3 or TRBV12-4 and TRBJ1-6; D is undetermined. The CDR3 contains 12 residues. Trimming removed 5 bases from V and 13 bases from J, with 12 bases in between. The CDR3 DNA follows: TGTGCCAGCAGTCCAATCCTAACCCCCCTCCACTTT. It codes for CASSPILTPLHF.

This sequence joins TRBV7-2 and TRBJ1-3; D not certain. The length of the CDR3 is 16 residues. V lost 1 base and J lost 2, with 12 bases in between. Germline V gene sequence: CDR1 SGHTA, CDR2 FQGNSA. The CDR3 protein is CASSLVAGNPGNTIYF. CDR3 sequence (DNA): TGTGCCAGCAGCTTAGTAGCGGGGAACCCTGGAAACACCATATATTTT.

V gene TRBV4-1 combines with J gene TRBJ2-6; D ambiguous. This CDR3 comprises 18 residues. Per the germline V gene, CDR1 is MGHRA and CDR2 is YSYEKL. V gave up 5 bases and J gave up 0 bases, with 17 bases separating them. The CDR3 DNA reads as TGCGCCAGCAGCAACCCACAGAAGTCCCCCTCTGGGGCCAACGTCCTGACTTTC. Residues: CASSNPQKSPSGANVLTF.

This chain uses TRBV19 with TRBJ1-3; D not resolved. The CDR3 contains 16 residues. Trimming took off 5 bases at V and 1 base at J, with 15 bases between the two ends. Germline-derived CDR1 and CDR2 are LNHDA and SQIVND (reference sequence). The CDR3: CASSSMSYTSGNTIYF. The CDR3 DNA reads as TGTGCCAGTAGTTCCATGAGCTACACGTCTGGAAACACCATATATTTT.

The chain links TRBV5-1 to TRBJ2-1; TRBD2 aligns across 15 bases. The CDR3 totals 15 residues. Germline values: CDR1 SGHRS, CDR2 YFSETQ. Trimming cost V 4 bases and J 13 bases; bases outside gene matches: 9. The CDR3 region is CASSPGTSGGSDQFF. The DNA of the CDR3 is TGCGCCAGCAGCCCTGGGACTAGCGGGGGGAGCGATCAGTTCTTC.

V and J are TRBV3-1 (or the pseudogene TRBV3-2) and TRBJ1-4; D is undetermined. CDR3 length equals 16 residues. V was trimmed by 6 bases and J by 0 bases, leaving 14 bases between them. The germline V gene encodes CDR1 LGHDT and CDR2 YNNKEL (reference sequence). The chain's CDR3 is CASSLQYLATNEKLFF. CDR3 in DNA: TGTGCCAGCAGTCTCCAATATTTAGCAACTAATGAAAAACTGTTTTTT.

V is TRBV4-1 and J is TRBJ1-3; the D gene is possibly TRBD1 (6 bases). This CDR3 is built from 13 residues. V was clipped by 1 base and J by 15 bases, with 16 bases between them. The V gene's germline CDR1 is MGHRA and CDR2 YSYEKL. The CDR3 sequence is CASSQVGAGGTYF. CDR3 in DNA: TGCGCCAGCAGCCAAGTGGGGGCGGGTGGTACATATTTT.

The count of this clone is one. J is TRBJ1-5 and V is TRBV6-5; no firm D call. CDR3 length equals 13 residues. CDR1 is MNHEY, CDR2 SVGAGI, per germline. Trimming took 0 bases from V and 7 from J, leaving 7 bases between them. CDR3 loop: CASSYSLEQPQHF. In DNA form, the CDR3 reads TGTGCCAGCAGTTACTCGTTGGAGCAGCCCCAGCATTTT.

This sequence joins TRBV13 and TRBJ2-7; TRBD1 or TRBD2 may be the D gene (5 bases each). This CDR3 comprises 15 residues. The germline V and J ends were trimmed by 5 bases and 2 bases, with 16 bases remaining between them. The germline CDR1 and CDR2 sequences are PRHDT and FYEKMQ (reference sequence). CDR3 region: CASSPISGAPYEQYF. The CDR3 DNA follows: TGTGCCAGCAGCCCAATTTCCGGGGCTCCCTACGAGCAGTACTTC.

The V gene is TRBV5-4, the J gene TRBJ2-1; 8 bases are shared with TRBD1. The germline gives CDR1 SGHNT, CDR2 YYREEE (reference sequence). The junction had 4 bases not matched to a gene; V was cut back by 1 base and J by 13 bases. CDR3 length equals 12 residues. The CDR3 loop reads CASSLTDRGQFF. DNA of the CDR3: TGTGCCAGCAGCTTGACCGACAGGGGTCAGTTCTTC. Filled out from reference TRBV5-4 and TRBJ2-1, the complete variable domain reads ETGVTQSPTHLIKTRGQQVTLRCSSQSGHNTVSWYQQALGQGPQFIFQYYREEENGRGNFPPRFSGLQFPNYSSELNVNALELDDSALYLCASSLTDRGQFFGPGTRLTVL.

The V gene is TRBV14, the J gene TRBJ2-1; no reliable D call. Trimming stripped 3 bases from V and 4 bases from J, with 10 bases between. CDR1 and CDR2 from the germline V gene are SGHDN and FVKESK. This CDR3 has 14 amino acids. In DNA form, the CDR3 reads TGTGCCAGCAGCCAGAGGTCGAAATACAATGAGCAGTTCTTC. Translating it yields CASSQRSKYNEQFF.

There are a few counts of this clone. V is TRBV7-9 and J is TRBJ2-2; D unresolved. The V gene's germline CDR1 is SEHNR and CDR2 FQNEAQ (reference sequence). Trimming shortened V by 2 bases and J by 7 bases, and 8 bases separated the two germline ends. This CDR3 is built from 13 residues. The CDR3 spells CASSLRADGELFF. CDR3 DNA sequence: TGTGCCAGCAGCTTACGGGCGGACGGGGAGCTGTTTTTT.

This chain uses TRBV4-1 with TRBJ2-2; D ambiguous. The CDR3 runs 13 residues. In germline, CDR1 is MGHRA, CDR2 YSYEKL. Trimming shortened V by 3 bases and J by 3 bases, and 5 bases separated the two germline ends. The CDR3 DNA reads TGCGCCAGCAGCCACCTATACACCGGGGAGCTGTTTTTT. Its protein product is CASSHLYTGELFF.

The chain is built from TRBV21-1 and TRBJ2-3. TRBV21-1 is a known pseudogene. The CDR3 totals 14 residues. The DNA of the CDR3 is TGTGCCAGCAGCCTGATCCGACGGGCCGATACGCAGTATTTT. Translated: CASSLIRRADTQYF.

J is TRBJ1-5 and V is TRBV6-5; 7 bases are shared with TRBD1. With 7 bases clipped from V and 2 bases from J, the junction kept 8 bases outside the gene matches. CDR3 length: 15 residues. Germline CDR1 reads MNHEY; CDR2 reads SVGAGI. CDR3 DNA sequence: TGTGCCAGCAAAAAAACAGGGGAAGGCAATCAGCCCCAGCATTTT. Translating it yields CASKKTGEGNQPQHF.

This sequence joins TRBV3-1 (or the pseudogene TRBV3-2) and TRBJ1-5; D not resolved. The germline CDR1 and CDR2 sequences are LGHDT and YNNKEL (reference sequence). The CDR3 totals 13 residues. The ends were cut back, 0 bases at V and 6 bases at J, with 6 bases in the middle. The CDR3 here is CASSQDRRQPQHF. In nucleotides, the CDR3 is TGTGCCAGCAGCCAAGATCGTCGTCAGCCCCAGCATTTT.

The chain employs TRBV19 and TRBJ1-1, with TRBD1 identical over 10 bases. The CDR3 spans 16 residues. CDR1 is LNHDA, CDR2 SQIVND, per germline (reference sequence). V was clipped by 4 bases and J by 0 bases; unmatched bases: 5. The DNA of the CDR3 is TGTGCCAGTAGTAGAAAGGGACAGGGGATGAACACTGAAGCTTTCTTT. This encodes CASSRKGQGMNTEAFF.